The source of this T cell receptor (beta chain) is a study of beta chain features in type 1 diabetes. For the study at large: Sorted cells from all samples, numbering about 98 million, were examined.

The whole isolated RNA underwent reverse transcription, so sequencing captured expressed TCRB transcripts. The protocol was immunoSEQ multiplex PCR, while the TCRdb copy is restricted to in-frame clones and leaves out a portion. The sample records about 340,000 clones, about 13% being singletons. About this clone: Antigen unknown.

Findings and caveats of the study: Among all four CD4+ subsets, Type 1 diabetes patients had TCRB CDR3s that were moderately but significantly shorter. Across patients, naive, central memory and Treg TCRB repertoires exhibited apparently greater similarity than was observed across healthy donors.

Based on CD45RO/CCR7/CD25/CD127/CD95/CD27, CD4+ regulatory, stem cell-like memory, naive and central memory cells were sorted. CDR3 length: 12 amino acids. Trimming cost V 2 bases and J 6 bases, with 5 bases left between them. Germline-derived CDR1 and CDR2 are MNHEY and SMNVEV (reference sequence). Sequencing was carried out using naive CD4+ T cells from blood. This clonotype was sampled from a woman under 30 with type 1 diabetes. This chain links TRBV27 with TRBJ1-5; no clear D gene. The CDR3 reads CASSLIGQPQHF. Here the CDR3 DNA reads TGTGCCAGCAGTTTAATCGGTCAGCCCCAGCATTTT.